The 24 T cell receptor beta chains below come from one sample, sequenced in a study of graft-versus-host responses after intestinal transplantation. Profiled with immunoSEQ multiplex PCR; TCRdb holds only in-frame clones, not every one. The sample has 100,000 to 110,000 clones, roughly 87% seen once. The antigens for these receptors are not known. This specimen consisted of unstimulated CD4+ T cells sorted from spleen or lymph node cells, obtained before transplant. The receptors come from a human donor who was the organ donor for an intestinal transplant.

Comment on this clone: At one boundary the junction diverges from the germline segment, which might be a read error. V gene TRBV5-1 combines with J gene TRBJ1-1, with 8 positions matching TRBD1. Germline V lookup: CDR1 SGHRS, CDR2 YFSETQ. The CDR3 extends over 17 amino acids. The CDR3 region is CASSLAGNRGINTEAFF. CDR3 sequence (DNA): TGCGCCAGCAGTTTGGCGGGGAACAGGGGGATCAACACTGAAGCTTTCTTT.

The chain links TRBV18 to TRBJ1-1; 7 bases are a match to TRBD1. The CDR3 length is 16 residues. V shed 6 bases and J 0 bases; nucleotides not matched to a gene: 10. The germline CDR1 and CDR2 sequences are KGHSH and LQKENI. CDR3 region: CASSPRDRYMNTEAFF. As DNA, the CDR3 is TGTGCCAGCTCCCCCAGGGACAGATACATGAACACTGAAGCTTTCTTT.

The CDR3 DNA reads TGTGCCAGAAGCGCAACGACAGGGAAGAACACTGAAGCTTTCTTT. Translating gives CARSATTGKNTEAFF. The chain links TRBV5-3 to TRBJ1-1; 7 bases map to TRBD1. TRBV5-3 is given ORF status, its function remaining uncertain. The CDR3 length is 15 residues. V was clipped by 4 bases and J by 1 base; unmatched bases: 7.

This clone was counted once. The chain uses TRBV21-1 and TRBJ1-1. TRBV21-1 is a recognized pseudogene. This CDR3 has 15 residues. CDR3 DNA: TGTGCCAGCAGTGAGGGGGGCGGTGGAGACACTGAAGCTTTCTTT. Translated, it gives CASSEGGGGDTEAFF.

This chain joins TRBV5-4 and TRBJ2-1; TRBD1 matches 7 bases. The germline gives CDR1 SGHNT, CDR2 YYREEE (reference sequence). CDR3 length equals 13 residues. Germline trimming cut 4 bases from V and 7 bases from J; bases unmatched to any gene: 5. The CDR3 is CASSPPQGNEQFF. CDR3 DNA: TGTGCCAGCAGCCCTCCACAGGGGAATGAGCAGTTCTTC.

V and J are TRBV4-1 and TRBJ1-4; TRBD1 matches 9 bases. Germline V gene sequence: CDR1 MGHRA, CDR2 YSYEKL. This CDR3 has 15 residues. J gave up 5 bases and V 6 bases, and 7 bases lay outside the gene matches. Written as DNA, the CDR3 is TGCGCCAGCAGTCGTCTCGGACAGGGGAATGAAAAACTGTTTTTT. This codes for CASSRLGQGNEKLFF.

The CDR3 DNA reads as TGTGCCAGCAGCAATTACAGGGTCCAACAAGAGACCCAGTACTTC. Amino acid sequence: CASSNYRVQQETQYF. This chain joins TRBV5-6 and TRBJ2-5; weak D call: TRBD1 (6 bases). CDR1 and CDR2 from the germline V gene are SGHDT and YYEEEE. The CDR3 is 15 residues long. V was shortened by 4 bases and J by 2 bases, with 15 bases between the two germline ends.

This clone turned up a few times. The J gene is TRBJ2-7, the V gene TRBV7-2; D is undetermined. Germline CDR1 SGHTA, CDR2 FQGNSA. V shed 2 bases and J shed 4 bases, with 3 bases lying between them. The CDR3 is 11 residues long. The CDR3 protein is CASSLRYEQYF. In DNA, the CDR3 is TGTGCCAGCAGCTTAAGGTACGAGCAGTACTTC.

The gene calls are TRBV25-1 and TRBJ2-7; the D is unclear. Germline V lookup: CDR1 MGHDK, CDR2 SYGVNS. Trimming pared 3 bases from V and 4 bases from J, leaving 10 bases between. This CDR3 has 13 amino acids. The CDR3 sequence is CASSDTLGYEQYF. In nucleotides, the CDR3 is TGTGCCAGCAGTGATACCCTGGGGTACGAGCAGTACTTC.

This clone appeared a few times. The rearrangement links TRBV27 to TRBJ2-7; D is tentatively TRBD1 or TRBD2 (6 bases each). V lost 6 bases and J lost 0, with 15 bases in between. This CDR3 contains 15 residues. Germline lookup yields CDR1 MNHEY and CDR2 SMNVEV (reference sequence). DNA for the CDR3: TGTGCCAGCAGACTAAGGGGGGTCAACTCCTACGAGCAGTACTTC. Translation: CASRLRGVNSYEQYF.

CDR3 sequence (DNA): TGTGCCAGCAGTTACTCCAACAGGGGGCAAACTGAAGCTTTCTTT. Translated: CASSYSNRGQTEAFF. The J gene is TRBJ1-1, the V gene TRBV6-5, with 9 bases that match TRBD1. The CDR3 contains 15 residues. J lost 5 bases, V lost 0 bases, and 4 bases had no gene match. Looked up from germline, CDR1 is MNHEY and CDR2 is SVGAGI.

The chain has TRBV6-5 and TRBJ2-5; weak D call: TRBD1 (6 bases). The J call may be mistaken, given a closer DNA end match to TRBJ2-7. This CDR3 has 13 amino acids. The V gene's germline CDR1 is MNHEY and CDR2 SVGAGI. The CDR3 nucleotides are TGTGCCAGCAGCTACAGGGTCTCCTACGAGCAGTACTTC. Translating gives CASSYRVSYEQYF.

The V and J genes are TRBV4-1 and TRBJ1-4; 8 nucleotides agree with TRBD1. In germline, CDR1 is MGHRA, CDR2 YSYEKL. This CDR3 comprises 16 residues. With V trimmed by 4 bases and J by 2 bases, 6 bases remained unmatched. The DNA of the CDR3 is TGCGCCAGCAGCCCACAGGGGGTGTCCACTAATGAAAAACTGTTTTTT. Protein sequence: CASSPQGVSTNEKLFF.

This sequence joins TRBV6-5 and TRBJ1-2; perhaps TRBD1 as D (5 bases). Per the germline V gene, CDR1 is MNHEY and CDR2 is SVGAGI. Trimming left V 5 bases short and J 6 bases short, with 13 bases between. The CDR3 is 13 residues long. CDR3 loop: CASSRGIGDGYTF. The CDR3 coding sequence is TGTGCCAGCAGTAGGGGTATCGGGGATGGCTACACCTTC.

The chain has TRBV7-2 and TRBJ2-1; TRBD2 agrees at 14 bases. Germline V lookup: CDR1 SGHTA, CDR2 FQGNSA. V lost 6 bases and J lost 8; bases outside the gene matches: 6. This CDR3 comprises 15 residues. The CDR3 loop reads CASSFGLAGGDEQFF. Written as DNA, the CDR3 is TGTGCCAGCAGTTTTGGACTAGCGGGGGGAGATGAGCAGTTCTTC.

The chain recombines TRBV28 with TRBJ2-3; 12 bases map to TRBD2. V shed 1 base and J 0 bases; nucleotides not matched to a gene: 5. The CDR3 has 18 amino acids. The germline V gene has CDR1 MDHEN and CDR2 SYDVKM. CDR3 coding DNA: TGTGCCAGCAGTTTATCGACTAGCGGGGGCCTTAGCACAGATACGCAGTATTTT. It encodes CASSLSTSGGLSTDTQYF. Supplemented by reference TRBV28 and TRBJ2-3, the full variable domain reads DVKVTQSSRYLVKRTGEKVFLECVQDMDHENMFWYRQDPGLGLRLIYFSYDVKMKEKGDIPEGYSVSREKKERFSLILESASTNQTSMYLCASSLSTSGGLSTDTQYFGPGTRLTVL.

The chain has TRBV7-8 and TRBJ1-1; TRBD1 is a possible D gene (5 bases). V was shortened by 7 bases and J by 2 bases, with 14 bases between the two germline ends. The CDR3 runs to 14 residues. CDR1 SGHVS and CDR2 FQNEAQ come from the germline V gene. The DNA for the CDR3 is TGTGCCAGCATCCCAGGGATTTTCAACACTGAAGCTTTCTTT. Residues: CASIPGIFNTEAFF.

The chain recombines TRBV19 with TRBJ1-1; the D gene is possibly TRBD1 (5 bases). V lost 3 bases and J 0 bases, leaving 14 bases between the germline ends. Germline values: CDR1 LNHDA, CDR2 SQIVND (reference sequence). This CDR3 is 16 amino acids long. CDR3 loop: CASSISSGGMNTEAFF. CDR3 nucleotide sequence: TGTGCCAGTAGTATCTCCAGCGGGGGGATGAACACTGAAGCTTTCTTT.

This rearrangement joins TRBV4-1 to TRBJ2-1, with D possibly matching TRBD1 (5 bases). The V end lost 3 bases, the J end lost 7 bases, and 16 bases lay between the germline ends. CDR1 MGHRA and CDR2 YSYEKL come from the germline V gene. The CDR3 spans 15 residues. The CDR3 region has the DNA TGCGCCAGCAGCCAGCCCGGACAACGAAATAATGAGCAGTTCTTC. It encodes CASSQPGQRNNEQFF.

The chain joins TRBV6-5 to TRBJ2-2; D not resolved. This CDR3 has 14 residues. Germline CDR1 MNHEY, CDR2 SVGAGI. Trimming took off 2 bases at V and 4 bases at J, with 8 bases between the two ends. CDR3: CASSYLDFTGELFF. CDR3 sequence (DNA): TGTGCCAGCAGTTACCTAGACTTCACCGGGGAGCTGTTTTTT.

The CDR3 loop reads CASSTGQGLNEQYF. For the CDR3, the DNA is TGCGCCAGCAGCACCGGACAGGGCCTGAACGAGCAGTACTTC. This rearrangement joins TRBV5-1 to TRBJ2-7; TRBD1 matches 8 bases. Germline CDR1 reads SGHRS; CDR2 reads YFSETQ. V gave up 4 bases and J gave up 5 bases; unmatched junction bases: 8. The CDR3 covers 14 residues.

This clone came up once. V is TRBV6-1 and J is TRBJ1-5; a possible D gene is TRBD1 (5 bases). Germline V CDR1 and CDR2: MNHNS, SASEGT. The V gene lost 4 bases and the J gene lost 0 bases, with 13 bases spanning the gap. CDR3 length: 16 residues. The CDR3 nucleotides are TGTGCCAGCAGTGTGGGGCAGGGAGGTAGCAATCAGCCCCAGCATTTT. The encoded protein is CASSVGQGGSNQPQHF.

The rearrangement links TRBV30 to TRBJ2-7; 9 nucleotides align to TRBD2. Germline values: CDR1 GTSNPN, CDR2 SVGIG (reference sequence). J was trimmed by 2 bases and V by 3 bases; bases with no gene match: 8. The length of the CDR3 is 15 residues. CDR3 sequence reads: CAWRLRAGGPYEQYF. In DNA, the CDR3 is TGTGCCTGGAGATTGAGAGCGGGGGGTCCCTACGAGCAGTACTTC.

On this clone: The same CDR3 is also encoded by other DNA sequences in this sample. The J gene is TRBJ2-3, the V gene TRBV18, with a possible D match to TRBD2 (6 bases). The CDR3 sequence is 16 residues long. Germline loops: CDR1 KGHSH, CDR2 LQKENI. V was clipped by 0 bases and J by 0 bases, with 10 bases between them. For the CDR3, the DNA is TGTGCCAGCTCACCACCGGGGCTAGCGAGCACAGATACGCAGTATTTT. The encoded protein is CASSPPGLASTDTQYF.